This is a list of T cell receptor beta chains from one sample in a study of CD8 T cells in ankylosing spondylitis. TCRdb reprocessed the 5' RACE reads with MiXCR, giving one entry per CDR3 protein. The sample records around 150,000 distinct CDR3 sequences, 5.5% to 7.5% being singletons. Sequenced: blood, either unsorted or a sorted T cell fraction (not recorded which). All receptors come from a female donor with ankylosing spondylitis or in good health (not recorded which). Both conserved end residues are part of each CDR3. D genes are given only for firm matches. Some rows mark clone size as missing; the rest say once, few, many or name a class of expanded clone.

>NA|TRBV6-5|TRBJ1-1|many
CASSYSDLRTGTEAFF
TGTGCCAGCAGTTACTCGGACCTACGAACGGGCACTGAAGCTTTCTTT
>NA|TRBV5-4|TRBJ2-2|NA
CASSVGLLSGELFF
TGTGCCAGCAGCGTGGGGCTGCTCTCCGGGGAGCTGTTTTTT
>TRBD1|TRBV20-1|TRBJ1-5|many
CSAGGRGYQPQHF
TGCAGTGCTGGCGGCAGGGGGTACCAGCCCCAGCATTTT
>TRBD2|TRBV24-1|TRBJ2-1|NA
CATSETGTRFSNEQFF
TGTGCCACCAGTGAGACCGGGACTAGATTCTCCAATGAGCAGTTCTTC
>TRBD1|TRBV5-1|TRBJ1-1|many
CASSLPKLTGRYPGTEAFF
TGCGCCAGCAGCCTCCCCAAATTGACAGGGAGGTATCCGGGGACTGAAGCTTTCTTT
>TRBD1|TRBV3-1|TRBJ2-3|many
CASSPSPGTGLDTDTQYF
TGTGCCAGCAGCCCCTCCCCCGGGACAGGGCTGGACACAGATACGCAGTATTTT
>NA|TRBV29-1|TRBJ2-5|many
CSVALLLAQYF
TGCAGCGTTGCCCTCCTGTTGGCCCAGTACTTC
>NA|TRBV6-2/TRBV6-3|TRBJ1-2|NA
CASSYEVRYGYTF
TGTGCCAGCAGTTACGAGGTCCGCTATGGCTACACCTTC
>TRBD2|TRBV12-3/TRBV12-4|TRBJ2-5|many
CASSFGAGGHPQITQYF
TGTGCCAGCAGTTTTGGAGCGGGGGGACACCCCCAGATCACCCAGTACTTC
>NA|TRBV20-1|TRBJ2-5|many
CSARDERGGETQYF
TGCAGTGCTAGAGACGAGCGAGGCGGGGAGACCCAGTACTTC
>TRBD2|TRBV10-3|TRBJ2-3|many
CAINSGGTDTQYF
TGTGCCATCAATAGCGGGGGCACAGATACGCAGTATTTT
>NA|TRBV30|TRBJ2-1|few
CAWGPRRYNEQFF
TGTGCCTGGGGTCCAAGGAGATACAATGAGCAGTTCTTC
>NA|TRBV3-1|TRBJ2-2|many
CASRRGGTGELFF
TGTGCCAGCAGAAGGGGTGGCACCGGGGAGCTGTTTTTT
>NA|TRBV12-3/TRBV12-4|TRBJ1-5|many
CASSGNSNQPQHF
TGTGCCAGCAGCGGAAATAGCAATCAGCCCCAGCATTTT
>TRBD1|TRBV30|TRBJ2-3|few
CAWSLTRTGGMGTQYF
TGTGCCTGGAGCCTAACCCGGACAGGGGGCATGGGCACGCAGTATTTT
>TRBD2|TRBV20-1|TRBJ2-5|many
CSARSLSGGETQYF
TGCAGTGCTAGGTCGTTGTCGGGAGGAGAGACCCAGTACTTC
>NA|TRBV4-3|TRBJ1-1|many
CASSQDLDTEAFF
TGCGCCAGCAGCCAAGATTTGGACACTGAAGCTTTCTTT
>NA|TRBV7-3|TRBJ1-2|many
CASSLRQSEGYTF
TGTGCCAGCAGCTTAAGACAGTCGGAGGGCTACACCTTC
>TRBD1|TRBV6-2/TRBV6-3|TRBJ1-5|many
CASSPRGTGTGNQPQHF
TGTGCCAGCAGTCCAAGGGGGACAGGGACAGGGAATCAGCCCCAGCATTTT
>NA|TRBV7-3|TRBJ1-5|many
CASSLTPGQPQHF
TGTGCCAGCAGCTTAACCCCCGGTCAGCCCCAGCATTTT
>NA|TRBV29-1|TRBJ2-5|many
CSVETVVERAQYF
TGCAGCGTTGAAACGGTGGTTGAACGTGCCCAGTACTTC
>NA|TRBV7-3|TRBJ1-1|many
CASSLFPGNTEAFF
TGTGCCAGCAGCTTATTCCCGGGTAACACTGAAGCTTTCTTT
>TRBD1|TRBV20-1|TRBJ2-7|many
CSARSTGQGSDEQYF
TGCAGTGCTAGAAGTACAGGACAGGGATCCGACGAGCAGTACTTC
>NA|TRBV4-3|TRBJ1-1|many
CASSQDRDWNTEAFF
TGCGCCAGCAGCCAAGACAGGGACTGGAACACTGAAGCTTTCTTT
>TRBD2|TRBV4-2|TRBJ2-3|NA
CASSQDTLAGTSTDTQYF
TGTGCCAGCAGCCAAGATACGCTAGCGGGGACAAGCACAGATACGCAGTATTTT